A single sample is the source of the 8 T cell receptor beta chains below, sequenced in a study of cytomegalovirus exposure and HLA in healthy donors. PCR employed 60 Vbeta and 13 Jbeta primers. TCRdb's table, derived via immunoSEQ multiplex PCR, lists solely in-frame clones and lacks some. This sample has about 140,000 clones, with just under 80% found just once. Sequencing was carried out using PBMCs. The receptors originated from a man aged 30-40 years in good health.

The chain joins TRBV29-1 to TRBJ2-1, with 8 nucleotides matching TRBD2. Germline CDR1 SQVTM, CDR2 ANQGSEA. Trimming cost V 7 bases and J 3 bases; bases outside gene matches: 11. The CDR3 has 15 amino acids. This CDR3 is CSASGAAGGYNEQFF. Written as DNA, the CDR3 is TGCAGCGCCTCAGGTGCCGCGGGAGGCTACAATGAGCAGTTCTTC.

This clone was recorded a few times. The chain recombines TRBV25-1 with TRBJ1-2, with unresolved D. V was trimmed by 5 bases and J by 3 bases, leaving 10 bases between them. CDR3 length: 13 amino acids. The germline V gene encodes CDR1 MGHDK and CDR2 SYGVNS. DNA of the CDR3: TGTGCCAGCAGTCAGAATTCCTACTATGGCTACACCTTC. As protein: CASSQNSYYGYTF.

The chain links TRBV7-8 to TRBJ2-4, with D possibly matching TRBD1 (5 bases). The germline CDR1 and CDR2 sequences are SGHVS and FQNEAQ. V lost 4 bases and J 4 bases, leaving 11 bases between the germline ends. CDR3 length: 14 residues. The CDR3 nucleotides read TGTGCCAGCAGCTCCCACGGACAAAAAAACATTCAGTACTTC. This sequence encodes CASSSHGQKNIQYF.

This chain uses TRBV7-9 with TRBJ1-5; 8 positions match TRBD1. Germline CDR1 reads SEHNR; CDR2 reads FQNEAQ (reference sequence). J gave up 4 bases and V 5 bases, and 7 bases lay outside the gene matches. The CDR3 has 15 amino acids. CDR3 sequence: CASSLWTGQNQPQHF. The CDR3 DNA reads as TGTGCCAGCAGCCTGTGGACAGGGCAGAATCAGCCCCAGCATTTT.

The chain couples TRBV4-2 to TRBJ1-3, with a weak D call TRBD1 (5 bases). Germline loops: CDR1 LGHNA, CDR2 YNFKEQ. V lost 4 bases, J lost 0 bases, and 16 bases lay in between. CDR3 length equals 17 residues. CDR3 sequence (DNA): TGTGCCAGCAGCCGGGTGACCCGCAGGGACTCTGGAAACACCATATATTTT. It specifies CASSRVTRRDSGNTIYF.

This clone showed up just a few times. The V gene is TRBV4-1, the J gene TRBJ1-3; 9 bases are shared with TRBD1. Germline lookup yields CDR1 MGHRA and CDR2 YSYEKL. V shed 3 bases, J shed 6 bases, and the junction held 12 bases outside the gene matches. The CDR3 totals 17 residues. The CDR3 DNA is TGCGCCAGCAGCCATTATGGGCCGGGACAGGGACTAAACACCATATATTTT. It encodes CASSHYGPGQGLNTIYF.

This clone was observed a single time. The chain joins TRBV11-3 to TRBJ2-7; a possible D gene is TRBD2 (6 bases). CDR1 SGHNT and CDR2 YENEEA come from the germline V gene. V was cut by 5 bases and J by 3 bases, with 20 bases left in between. The CDR3 consists of 16 residues. This chain's CDR3 is CASSQSRGSILYEQYF. The CDR3 bases are TGTGCCAGCAGCCAATCCCGGGGGAGTATCCTCTACGAGCAGTACTTC.

The genes are TRBV7-2 and TRBJ1-2; maybe TRBD1 (6 bases). The V end lost 11 bases, the J end lost 8 bases, and 21 bases lay between the germline ends. The CDR3 is made up of 13 amino acids. Germline-derived CDR1 and CDR2 are SGHTA and FQGNSA. Here the CDR3 reads CAFTQGPRGGYTF. CDR3 coding DNA: TGTGCCTTTACCCAGGGGCCCCGTGGAGGCTACACCTTC.